These 30 T cell receptor beta chains were sequenced from one sample in a study of sequential checkpoint blockade in melanoma. The treatment: randomized to nivolumab then ipilimumab (arm A) or the reverse (arm B). Clones were sequenced by immunoSEQ multiplex PCR, and TCRdb holds only the in-frame ones, with some missing. The table includes around 15,000 clones, around 48% detected once. The specimen was CD8+ T cells sorted from blood (inferred from file names), collected from a patient given nivolumab and ipilimumab in sequence. Every receptor here comes from a human donor with melanoma.

The gene calls are TRBV9 and TRBJ2-3; the match to TRBD1 covers 10 bases. Germline CDR1 SGDLS, CDR2 YYNGEE. V dropped 4 bases and J dropped 3; count of bases not matched to a gene: 8. This CDR3 contains 16 residues. This chain's CDR3 is CASSIRDRGWTDTQYF. CDR3 DNA sequence: TGTGCCAGCAGCATAAGGGACAGGGGTTGGACAGATACGCAGTATTTT.

This clone showed up just once. This sequence joins TRBV5-1 and TRBJ2-1; D is unclear. CDR1 SGHRS and CDR2 YFSETQ come from the germline V gene. Between the trimmed V and J ends, which lost 0 bases and 10 bases, there was a span of 8 bases. There are 12 residues in the CDR3. For the CDR3, the DNA is TGCGCCAGCAGCTTGGCGCCCAGGGAGCAGTTCTTC. Its translation is CASSLAPREQFF.

J is TRBJ2-1 and V is TRBV7-8; 12 bases line up with TRBD2. The CDR3 covers 14 residues. Germline V lookup: CDR1 SGHVS, CDR2 FQNEAQ. The junction had 2 bases not matched to a gene; V was cut back by 5 bases and J by 6 bases. CDR3 sequence reads: CASSPTSGGNEQFF. The CDR3 nucleotides read TGTGCCAGCAGCCCGACTAGCGGGGGCAATGAGCAGTTCTTC.

V gene TRBV6-5 combines with J gene TRBJ2-1, with 8 bases fitting TRBD2. Germline loops: CDR1 MNHEY, CDR2 SVGAGI. The CDR3 has 16 residues. Trimming took 2 bases from V and 0 from J; bases not matched to a gene: 3. The CDR3 is CASSYIAGSSYNEQFF. CDR3 nucleotides: TGTGCCAGCAGTTACATAGCGGGAAGCTCCTACAATGAGCAGTTCTTC.

The chain uses TRBV6-5 and TRBJ1-1, with 7 bases fitting TRBD1. Germline CDR1 and CDR2: MNHEY and SVGAGI. The J segment lost 2 bases and the V segment lost 4 bases, leaving 7 bases of the junction unmatched. The CDR3 runs to 15 residues. The CDR3 spells CASSLEGAPNTEAFF. CDR3 nucleotide sequence: TGTGCCAGCAGTTTGGAGGGGGCACCTAACACTGAAGCTTTCTTT.

This chain joins TRBV2 and TRBJ1-6; TRBD1 matches 8 bases. The CDR3 is 16 amino acids. CDR1 and CDR2 from the germline V gene are SNHLY and FYNNEI. V lost 1 base and J lost 6; bases outside the gene matches: 5. The CDR3 DNA reads as TGTGCCAGCAGTGAAGGCCGACAGGGGATTAATTCACCCCTCCACTTT. It codes for CASSEGRQGINSPLHF.

This clone was seen only a few times. The genes are TRBV7-3 and TRBJ1-1; D unclear. Germline CDR1 and CDR2: SGHTA and FQGTGA. This CDR3 is 14 amino acids long. V was clipped by 3 bases and J by 5 bases, with 13 bases between them. The CDR3 sequence: CASSFTGPGTEAFF. DNA of the CDR3: TGTGCCAGCAGCTTCACCGGACCGGGGACTGAAGCTTTCTTT.

A few counts support this clone. The rearrangement uses TRBV28 and TRBJ2-1; D might be TRBD2 (5 bases). The germline V and J ends were trimmed by 8 bases and 4 bases, with 18 bases remaining between them. The CDR3 extends over 15 amino acids. CDR1 is MDHEN, CDR2 SYDVKM, per germline. CDR3 in amino acids: CASVPSSGVYNEQFF. CDR3 DNA sequence: TGTGCCAGCGTTCCTTCGAGCGGCGTGTACAATGAGCAGTTCTTC.

This clone was found a few times. This chain connects TRBV28 to TRBJ1-5; a possible D gene is TRBD1 (6 bases). With 5 bases removed from V and 3 bases from J, the gap between germline ends came to 14 bases. CDR1 and CDR2 (germline): MDHEN, SYDVKM. This CDR3 comprises 15 residues. The CDR3 sequence: CASSLRTAFNQPQHF. The CDR3 DNA sequence: TGTGCCAGCAGTCTCCGGACAGCTTTCAATCAGCCCCAGCATTTT.

This clone was found a few times. The chain links TRBV7-9 to TRBJ2-1; no clear D. The CDR3 covers 11 residues. Germline assignment: CDR1 SEHNR and CDR2 FQNEAQ (reference sequence). V lost 2 bases and J lost 8, with 4 bases in between. The DNA for the CDR3 is TGTGCCAGCAGCTTAACAGATGAGCAGTTCTTC. This encodes CASSLTDEQFF.

V gene TRBV9 combines with J gene TRBJ2-5; D not resolved. The CDR3 is made up of 12 amino acids. Germline loops: CDR1 SGDLS, CDR2 YYNGEE. Trimming removed 5 bases from V and 5 bases from J, with 10 bases in between. CDR3 amino acids: CASSSTWETQYF. CDR3 sequence (DNA): TGTGCCAGCAGTTCGACTTGGGAGACCCAGTACTTC.

This clone was seen only a few times. This chain connects TRBV4-1 to TRBJ1-1; 8 bases align to TRBD1. The CDR3 has 15 amino acids. V shed 0 bases, J shed 3 bases, and the junction held 3 bases outside the gene matches. Germline loops: CDR1 MGHRA, CDR2 YSYEKL. CDR3 loop: CASSQEAGGYTEAFF. The CDR3 coding sequence is TGCGCCAGCAGCCAAGAGGCAGGGGGCTACACTGAAGCTTTCTTT.

V is TRBV7-5 and J is TRBJ2-7; the table's D call of TRBD2 was not tested on the DNA. TRBV7-5 is termed a pseudogene. CDR3 length equals 17 residues. CDR3 region: CASSQRGNIPSRGEQYF. CDR3 in DNA: TGTGCCAGCAGCCAGAGAGGAAACATCCCAAGTCGAGGCGAGCAGTACTTC.

V and J are TRBV4-1 and TRBJ1-5; 8 bases line up with TRBD1. Unmatched junction bases numbered 3, after V lost 1 base and J lost 4 bases. The CDR3 consists of 15 residues. The germline V gene has CDR1 MGHRA and CDR2 YSYEKL. The CDR3 here is CASSQAQGANQPQHF. The CDR3 DNA reads TGCGCCAGCAGCCAAGCTCAGGGGGCTAATCAGCCCCAGCATTTT.

This clone showed up just a few times. The chain employs TRBV18 and TRBJ1-1, with D maybe TRBD1 (5 bases). The length of the CDR3 is 13 residues. The germline CDR1 and CDR2 sequences are KGHSH and LQKENI. V was clipped by 6 bases and J by 3 bases, with 11 bases between them. The DNA for the CDR3 is TGTGCCAGCTCCGTGGGGGGGTACACTGAAGCTTTCTTT. This sequence encodes CASSVGGYTEAFF.

This sequence joins TRBV6-5 and TRBJ2-5, with 8 bases fitting TRBD1. The J call could be wrong; TRBJ2-7 is a better fit for the DNA end. The V gene's germline CDR1 is MNHEY and CDR2 SVGAGI. This CDR3 has 15 amino acids. The CDR3 loop reads CASNDRGRLGGEQYF. As DNA, the CDR3 is TGTGCCAGCAACGACAGGGGTCGCTTGGGGGGCGAGCAGTACTTC.

V gene TRBV28 combines with J gene TRBJ2-7; 7 positions match TRBD1. The V gene end was trimmed by 1 base and the J gene end by 3 bases; junction bases not matched to a gene: 9. Germline V lookup: CDR1 MDHEN, CDR2 SYDVKM. The CDR3 runs 16 residues. CDR3 DNA: TGTGCCAGCAGTTTATTTAGGACAGGAGTATTCTACGAGCAGTACTTC. This gives the protein CASSLFRTGVFYEQYF.

This clone was counted once. The V call is TRBV9, the J call TRBJ2-5; D perhaps matches TRBD2 (5 bases). V was cut by 5 bases and J by 7 bases, with 21 bases left in between. This CDR3 contains 15 residues. Germline V gene lookup returns CDR1 SGDLS and CDR2 YYNGEE. DNA of the CDR3: TGTGCCAGCAGTAATGAAGGGAATCCCGGAGGGACCCAGTACTTC. Protein: CASSNEGNPGGTQYF. Variable domain in full (rest from reference TRBV9 and TRBJ2-5): DSGVTQTPKHLITATGQRVTLRCSPRSGDLSVYWYQQSLDQGLQFLIQYYNGEERAKGNILERFSAQQFPDLHSELNLSSLELGDSALYFCASSNEGNPGGTQYFGPGTRLLVL.

V gene TRBV19 combines with J gene TRBJ1-2; tentative D call: TRBD1 (6 bases). The CDR3 covers 15 residues. V lost 7 bases and J lost 4, with 19 bases in between. Germline lookup yields CDR1 LNHDA and CDR2 SQIVND (reference sequence). CDR3 region: CASTPSGGGSYGYTF. CDR3 sequence (DNA): TGTGCCAGTACCCCTAGTGGGGGCGGGAGCTATGGCTACACCTTC.

The chain recombines TRBV28 with TRBJ2-1, with 11 positions matching TRBD2. With V trimmed by 1 base and J by 7 bases, 12 bases remained unmatched. CDR1 and CDR2 (germline): MDHEN, SYDVKM. The CDR3 contains 18 residues. As DNA, the CDR3 is TGTGCCAGCAGTTTATATATTGGGACTAGCGGCACCAAAAATGAGCAGTTCTTC. Its protein is CASSLYIGTSGTKNEQFF.

This clone has more than one count but fewer than ten. The chain joins TRBV28 to TRBJ1-1; D is perhaps TRBD1 (6 bases). Germline V CDR1 and CDR2: MDHEN, SYDVKM. V shed 5 bases and J shed 0 bases, with 16 bases lying between them. The CDR3 sequence is 16 residues long. The CDR3 reads CASSPPGTIMNTEAFF. In DNA, the CDR3 is TGTGCCAGCAGTCCCCCCGGGACAATTATGAACACTGAAGCTTTCTTT.

The V call is TRBV7-9, the J call TRBJ2-7, with D tentatively TRBD1 (6 bases). This CDR3 has 15 amino acids. V lost 3 bases to trimming and J lost 2 bases, with 14 bases between them. Germline V gene sequence: CDR1 SEHNR, CDR2 FQNEAQ (reference sequence). The CDR3 bases are TGTGCCAGCAGCTTTCTAGGACAGCATACCTACGAGCAGTACTTC. Its protein is CASSFLGQHTYEQYF.

The J gene is TRBJ2-1, the V gene TRBV7-3; possibly TRBD2 for D (6 bases). V was clipped by 3 bases and J by 8 bases, with 17 bases between them. Germline V CDR1 and CDR2: SGHTA, FQGTGA. This CDR3 has 15 amino acids. The CDR3 region is CASSLNGGEIYEQFF. In DNA, the CDR3 is TGTGCCAGCAGCTTGAACGGGGGTGAAATCTATGAGCAGTTCTTC.

V gene TRBV6-5 combines with J gene TRBJ2-7; D may be TRBD2 (7 bases). The CDR3 runs 13 residues. V was pared by 5 bases and J by 3 bases, with 11 bases between. The germline V gene has CDR1 MNHEY and CDR2 SVGAGI. The CDR3 is CASSRGGLYEQYF. CDR3 bases: TGTGCCAGCAGTAGGGGGGGGCTCTACGAGCAGTACTTC.

This chain uses TRBV11-2 with TRBJ2-3; D is perhaps TRBD1 (5 bases). Germline loops: CDR1 SGHAT, CDR2 FQNNGV. The V end lost 2 bases, the J end lost 2 bases, and 11 bases lay between the germline ends. The CDR3 totals 15 residues. In DNA form, the CDR3 reads TGTGCCAGCAGCTTAATAGGGGCCGACACAGATACGCAGTATTTT. Its protein product is CASSLIGADTDTQYF. Combining the CDR3 with reference TRBV11-2 and TRBJ2-3 gives the whole variable domain EAGVAQSPRYKIIEKRQSVAFWCNPISGHATLYWYQQILGQGPKLLIQFQNNGVVDDSQLPKDRFSAERLKGVDSTLKIQPAKLEDSAVYLCASSLIGADTDTQYFGPGTRLTVL.

The chain uses TRBV29-1 and TRBJ2-1; 7 bases match TRBD1. Trimming cost V 2 bases and J 6 bases; bases outside gene matches: 4. This CDR3 spans 13 amino acids. Looked up from germline, CDR1 is SQVTM and CDR2 is ANQGSEA. CDR3 bases: TGCAGCGTTGAAAAAAGGACAGGCAATGAGCAGTTCTTC. This codes for CSVEKRTGNEQFF.

CDR3 in DNA: TGTGCCAGCAGTTTGTCTTACGGGACAGCTAGCTACAATGAGCAGTTCTTC. This codes for CASSLSYGTASYNEQFF. This sequence joins TRBV27 and TRBJ2-1; 7 bases are shared with TRBD1. Germline-derived CDR1 and CDR2 are MNHEY and SMNVEV (reference sequence). This CDR3 contains 17 residues. V shed 3 bases and J 3 bases; nucleotides not matched to a gene: 11.

This clone has a handful of counts. This rearrangement joins TRBV6-5 to TRBJ2-7; possible D gene TRBD2, 5 bases. Germline lookup yields CDR1 MNHEY and CDR2 SVGAGI. CDR3 length: 14 residues. With 2 bases removed from V and 0 bases from J, the gap between germline ends came to 8 bases. CDR3 coding DNA: TGTGCCAGCAGTTACGGAGCGGACTCCTACGAGCAGTACTTC. This codes for CASSYGADSYEQYF.

This clone was seen just once. The chain joins TRBV6-1 to TRBJ2-3; D gene ambiguous. In germline, CDR1 is MNHNS, CDR2 SASEGT. The CDR3 loop spans 16 amino acids. The V end was cut by 3 bases, the J end by 6 bases, with 19 bases between. The CDR3 loop is CASSDFPQVGYDTQYF. As DNA, the CDR3 is TGTGCCAGCAGTGATTTTCCCCAGGTTGGTTATGATACGCAGTATTTT.

CDR3 sequence (DNA): TGTGCCAGCAGCTTAGACCCAGCGGGGGGTCCGTTGGATACGCAGTATTTT. Translation: CASSLDPAGGPLDTQYF. This rearrangement joins TRBV7-2 to TRBJ2-3, with 9 nucleotides matching TRBD2. CDR3 length: 17 amino acids. Germline V CDR1 and CDR2: SGHTA, FQGNSA. Germline trimming cut 1 base from V and 6 bases from J; bases unmatched to any gene: 11.